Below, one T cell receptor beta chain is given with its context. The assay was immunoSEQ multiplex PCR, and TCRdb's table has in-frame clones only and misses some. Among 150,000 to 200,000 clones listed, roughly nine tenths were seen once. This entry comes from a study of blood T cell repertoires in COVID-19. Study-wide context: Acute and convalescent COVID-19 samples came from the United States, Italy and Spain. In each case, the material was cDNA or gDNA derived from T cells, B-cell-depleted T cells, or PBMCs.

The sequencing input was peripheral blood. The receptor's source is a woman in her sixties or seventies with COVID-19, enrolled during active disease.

In DNA, the CDR3 is TGTGCCAGCAGTGAATTTAGCGGGAGTTTCACCGGGGAGCTGTTTTTT. This translates into CASSEFSGSFTGELFF. The chain employs TRBV6-1 and TRBJ2-2, with 9 bases fitting TRBD2. Germline assignment: CDR1 MNHNS and CDR2 SASEGT. J was trimmed by 4 bases and V by 2 bases; bases with no gene match: 5. This CDR3 region has 16 residues.